A single sample is the source of the 10 T cell receptor beta chains below, sequenced in a study of cytomegalovirus exposure and HLA in healthy donors. PCR was performed using 60 Vbeta and 13 Jbeta primers. Sequencing was performed with immunoSEQ multiplex PCR; in TCRdb, only in-frame clones are kept and a portion is missing. The top ten hold 4% to 4.5% of the sample, which has 80,000 or so clones, about 73% seen once. The sequencing sample was made of PBMCs. The receptors come from a man in his forties or fifties in good health and CMV-seronegative.

The J gene is TRBJ2-3, the V gene TRBV7-3; 8 bases are a match to TRBD2. Trimming at V came to 5 bases and at J to 5 bases, leaving 9 bases not matched to a gene. Germline V lookup: CDR1 SGHTA, CDR2 FQGTGA. This CDR3 contains 15 residues. This chain's CDR3 is CASSPMTGGGDTQYF. CDR3 coding DNA: TGTGCCAGCAGCCCCATGACCGGGGGGGGAGATACGCAGTATTTT.

The chain recombines TRBV28 with TRBJ1-1; 8 nucleotides agree with TRBD1. The CDR3 totals 15 residues. Germline CDR1 MDHEN, CDR2 SYDVKM. Trimming removed 8 bases from V and 5 bases from J; junction bases left unmatched: 13. The CDR3 loop is CASFLRTGMYTEAFF. CDR3 DNA: TGTGCCAGCTTTCTTCGGACAGGGATGTATACTGAAGCTTTCTTT.

This rearrangement joins TRBV19 to TRBJ2-7; perhaps TRBD2 as D (6 bases). There are 12 residues in the CDR3. V was shortened by 10 bases and J by 7 bases, with 17 bases between the two germline ends. Germline-derived CDR1 and CDR2 are LNHDA and SQIVND (reference sequence). The CDR3 nucleotides are TGTGCCACCTCGGAGGGGCCGGGGGAGCAGTACTTC. This translates into CATSEGPGEQYF.

The chain joins TRBV7-8 to TRBJ2-7, with 10 bases aligning to TRBD1. The CDR3 spans 14 residues. Trimming cost V 0 bases and J 12 bases; bases outside gene matches: 8. Germline values: CDR1 SGHVS, CDR2 FQNEAQ. CDR3 nucleotide sequence: TGTGCCAGCAGCTTAGCGGGACAGGGGACCGTTGGGTACTTC. It translates to CASSLAGQGTVGYF.

The chain couples TRBV30 to TRBJ2-7, with 15 bases matching TRBD2. V lost 8 bases to trimming and J lost 7 bases; unmatched junction nucleotides: 6. The CDR3 length is 13 residues. The germline V gene encodes CDR1 GTSNPN and CDR2 SVGIG (reference sequence). CDR3 nucleotides: TGTGCCCGGACTAGCGGGAGGGCCGGGGAGCAGTACTTC. This gives the protein CARTSGRAGEQYF. Complete variable domain (other parts from reference TRBV30 and TRBJ2-7): SQTIHQWPATLVQPVGSPLSLECTVEGTSNPNLYWYRQAAGRGLQLLFYSVGIGQISSEVPQNLSASRPQDRQFILSSKKLLLSDSGFYLCARTSGRAGEQYFGPGTRLTVT.

In DNA form, the CDR3 reads TGCGCCAGCAGCGAACTGACAGGGACCTACAATGAGCAGTTCTTC. It codes for CASSELTGTYNEQFF. The chain has TRBV5-1 and TRBJ2-1; 7 bases match TRBD1. V lost 4 bases to trimming and J lost 2 bases; unmatched junction nucleotides: 6. CDR1 and CDR2 from the germline V gene are SGHRS and YFSETQ. This CDR3 region has 15 residues.

The gene calls are TRBV28 and TRBJ1-1, with a tentative D call TRBD1 (5 bases). Germline V gene data show CDR1 as MDHEN and CDR2 as SYDVKM. The V end was cut by 1 base, the J end by 3 bases, with 9 bases between. This CDR3 has 14 residues. CDR3: CASSLLGVYTEAFF. The CDR3 bases are TGTGCCAGCAGTTTATTAGGGGTTTACACTGAAGCTTTCTTT.

The chain carries TRBV28 and TRBJ2-1; the match to TRBD2 covers 7 bases. CDR1 MDHEN and CDR2 SYDVKM come from the germline V gene. This CDR3 has 15 residues. The V gene end was trimmed by 6 bases and the J gene end by 5 bases; junction bases not matched to a gene: 10. The CDR3 region has the DNA TGTGCCAGCAGCTACGGGCTAGCGGACAACAATGAGCAGTTCTTC. It translates to CASSYGLADNNEQFF.

V and J are TRBV5-1 and TRBJ2-3; 10 bases fit TRBD2. Germline CDR1 and CDR2: SGHRS and YFSETQ. With V trimmed by 4 bases and J by 2 bases, 4 bases remained unmatched. This CDR3 is 15 amino acids long. The CDR3 DNA reads TGCGCCAGCAGCCTGACTAGCGGGCCCACAGATACGCAGTATTTT. This codes for CASSLTSGPTDTQYF.

V usage is TRBV27 and J usage is TRBJ2-1, with TRBD2 matching over 16 bases. CDR1 and CDR2 from the germline V gene are MNHEY and SMNVEV (reference sequence). V shed 0 bases, J shed 8 bases, and the junction held 13 bases outside the gene matches. The CDR3 totals 20 residues. The CDR3 sequence: CASSLSTPGLAGGPSHEQFF. The CDR3 DNA is TGTGCCAGCAGTTTATCTACACCGGGACTAGCGGGAGGGCCCTCCCATGAGCAGTTCTTC.